This T cell receptor (beta chain) appears in the sequencing data of a study of T cells in Graves' hyperthyroidism and ophthalmopathy. Amplified regions were TCR beta CDR3 sequences from RNA transcripts. With the HTBI primer set, the TCR CDR3 went through a first round of RT-PCR. Each CDR3 protein gets one entry after TCRdb re-called the multiplex PCR reads with MiXCR. The table includes fewer than 800,000 distinct CDR3 sequences, 16% detected once. Per the germline V gene, CDR1 is SGHDN and CDR2 is FVKESK. Unmatched junction bases numbered 2, after V lost 1 base and J lost 5 bases. The length of the CDR3 is 15 residues.

Sequenced input: blood. The rearrangement links TRBV14 to TRBJ2-2; 9 positions agree with TRBD1. The TCR was taken from a man between 18 and 29 years old with Graves' hyperthyroidism. Here the CDR3 reads CASSQGQGVTGELFF. The CDR3 nucleotides are TGTGCCAGCAGCCAAGGACAGGGGGTGACCGGGGAGCTGTTTTTT.